This T cell receptor (beta chain) was captured by sequencing in a study of blood T cell repertoires in COVID-19. Study as a whole: Acute-phase and convalescent COVID-19 samples originated in the United States, Italy and Spain. T cells, B-cell-depleted T cells, or PBMCs provided the cDNA or gDNA that served as material.

V gave up 5 bases and J gave up 3 bases, with 10 bases separating them. The CDR3 loop spans 13 amino acids. Authors' analysis steps: Counts of nucleated cells, estimated from reference gene primer amplification, were obtained. Profiling relied on immunoSEQ multiplex PCR, and the TCRdb table lists in-frame clones only, not all of them. The V and J calls and clone size are taken from that table; D and trimming were inferred from the DNA. Counted here are some 350,000 clones, around 89% occurring once; the ten biggest clones make up about 6.5%. This sequence was found in a man between 18 and 29 years old with active or convalescent COVID-19. Specimen: peripheral blood. V gene TRBV12-3 or TRBV12-4 combines with J gene TRBJ1-1; possibly TRBD1 for D (5 bases). The CDR3: CASSLTGDTEAFF. The CDR3 nucleotides read TGTGCCAGCAGTCTCACAGGAGACACTGAAGCTTTCTTT.